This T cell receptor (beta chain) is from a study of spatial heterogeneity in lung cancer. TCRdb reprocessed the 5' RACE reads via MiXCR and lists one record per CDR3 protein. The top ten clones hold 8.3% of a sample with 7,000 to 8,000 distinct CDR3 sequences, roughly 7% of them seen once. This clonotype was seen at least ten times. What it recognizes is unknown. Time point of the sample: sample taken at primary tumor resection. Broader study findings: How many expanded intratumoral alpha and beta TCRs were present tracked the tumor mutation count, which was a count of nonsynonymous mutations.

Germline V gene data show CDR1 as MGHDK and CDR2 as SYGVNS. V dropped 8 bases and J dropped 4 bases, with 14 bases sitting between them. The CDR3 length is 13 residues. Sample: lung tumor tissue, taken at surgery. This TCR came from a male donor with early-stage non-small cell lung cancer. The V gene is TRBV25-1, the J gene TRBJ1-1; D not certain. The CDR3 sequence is CASEGYYGTEAFF. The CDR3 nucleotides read TGTGCCAGCGAAGGGTATTACGGCACTGAAGCTTTCTTT.